The source of this T cell receptor beta chain is a study of blood T cells in healthy people across ages (dated by TCRdb to between 2014 and 2016). About the study as a whole: In model experiments, roughly one uniquely barcoded TCR beta cDNA molecule per two T cells was captured by template switching. The study measured age-related changes in TCR beta repertoire diversity using deep sequencing normalized with unique cDNA molecular identifiers. The donors were divided into four age groups: young (average about 15 years), middle-aged (approximately 42), aged (about 56) and long-lived (82). Two additional independent replicas of 1 million unique cDNA reads from the same blood draw were analyzed for two donors (one aged 18 to 30 and one aged 80 or older). Overall results and qualifications from the work: Compared with the aged group, the long-lived group had more naive CD4+ T cells, fewer expanded clones and increased TCR diversity, suggesting age selection. The percentage of naive T cells measured by flow cytometry correlated strongly with observed TCR beta diversity. Estimates of total diversity based on one million sequenced T cells were regarded as lower bounds and as underestimates. Donor CMV infection status was unknown, potentially confounding age-related changes in expanded clonotypes. Observed TCR beta diversity per million T cells fell roughly linearly with age, and a significant reduction was already apparent by age roughly 40. Bulk unsorted PBMC profiling prevented conclusive comparison of naive and antigen-experienced compartments.

The donors were roughly 38 Caucasian individuals from Russia, aged roughly 6 to 90 years, who were systemically healthy. Each donor gave around 9.9 milliliters of peripheral blood, collected into EDTA-treated Vacutainer tubes. Ficoll-Paque density-gradient centrifugation was used to isolate PBMCs, with at least 6.5 million per sample. Total RNA was extracted from PBMCs with Trizol reagent, with at least 5 micrograms obtained per sample. For every donor, an aliquot of PBMCs went through flow cytometry to measure the percentages of naive CD45RAhigh/CD27high T cells. Library preparation used 5' RACE. This sample was sequenced with an Illumina HiSeq 2500. A second about 7 to 12 cycle PCR used a sample-barcoded 5' primer and a J-beta primer mix. A unique molecular identifier was introduced onto each TCR beta cDNA molecule by a template-switch 5' adaptor carrying 12 random nucleotides. Each sample yielded at least 2.5 million CDR3-containing paired-end reads. First-strand cDNA was synthesized from all RNA with the Mint cDNA synthesis kit, primed by a TRBC-specific oligonucleotide. Following uracil-DNA glycosylase treatment, all cDNA underwent a first 18-cycle PCR with the universal primers M1SS and BC2_uni_R. The authors' pipeline ran thus. For normalization, 1 million high-quality reads were randomly selected from each sample, with every read carrying a distinct molecular identifier. Instead of being binned into consensus sequences, reads that shared molecular identifiers were thrown out. MiTCR, set to a Q25 quality threshold and the strictest error-elimination algorithm, was used for CDR3 identification, clonotype clustering and error correction. Lower-bound total TCR beta diversity was estimated with a nonparametric unseen species model using Euler transformation. TCRdb handled the public reads itself, with Q25 trimming in fastp and clone calling in MiXCR, and kept productive beta chains. Every distinct CDR3 protein forms one entry, paired with its most common genes and DNA. TCRdb assigned the V and J calls; the authors' analysis was not used. The sample table lists 600,000 to 850,000 distinct CDR3 sequences, 25% of them with a count of one. The biggest ten clones account for 9.4% of the sample.

In regard to this clonotype: Its antigen remains undetermined. No much larger clone exists at a distance of one base, and base qualities are not known.

These data also featured in a second study, about T cells of mothers and their children. Per that second paper: Donors were nine systemically healthy Caucasian individuals: three mothers and their six children. cDNA synthesis consumed the entire amount of extracted RNA, loaded at approximately 1.6 ug RNA in each 15 ul reaction. In the second PCR, sample barcodes and 2-4 random nucleotides were introduced via the M1S primer. Over 10 million TCR beta CDR3 reads came from each mother, compared with around 3 million reads from each child. TCR recombination output is similarly shaped by thymic selection in related and unrelated pairs, with a minor effect exerted by inherited differences. Normalized repertoire overlap in related mother-child pairs was always slightly higher than in unrelated mother-child pairs, but the difference was never significant. No persistent microchimeric T cell clones were detected, at a sensitivity of 80 to 100 clones per million clonotypes. Deep NGS was used in the study to compare the TCR beta repertoires of mothers and children and to look for features that separate related mother-child pairs from unrelated individuals. Mothers averaged roughly 36 +/- 4 years of age and children averaged around 10 +/- 4 years. After adapters were ligated using NEBNext reagents, the libraries underwent 100+100 nt paired-end sequencing on an Illumina HiSeq 2000. Mother and child libraries were prepared a month apart and sequenced in separate runs to prevent cross-contamination. Between roughly 450,000 and 2,200,000 distinct TCR beta clonotypes were identified per donor. Naive TCR beta clonotypes were estimated from low-frequency clonotypes matched to each donor's FACS-determined naive share, without sorting.

Sequencing input: blood. This sequence was found in a boy younger than 18 in good health.

The DNA sequence reads TGTGCCAGCAGCTATGGGACCTTGGAAGAGACCCAGTACTTC. This translates into CASSYGTLEETQYF. The rearrangement joined TRBV11-2 to TRBJ2-5; the D segment might be TRBD1 or TRBD2, since each matches 5 bases. Trimming costs V 4 bases and J 3 bases, and their ends lie 12 bases apart. The CDR3 goes from the cysteine to the phenylalanine over 14 residues. Here the CDR3 DNA is all that survives: 42 bases in frame from base 1. The germline V gene specifies SGHAT as CDR1 and FQNNGV as CDR2.